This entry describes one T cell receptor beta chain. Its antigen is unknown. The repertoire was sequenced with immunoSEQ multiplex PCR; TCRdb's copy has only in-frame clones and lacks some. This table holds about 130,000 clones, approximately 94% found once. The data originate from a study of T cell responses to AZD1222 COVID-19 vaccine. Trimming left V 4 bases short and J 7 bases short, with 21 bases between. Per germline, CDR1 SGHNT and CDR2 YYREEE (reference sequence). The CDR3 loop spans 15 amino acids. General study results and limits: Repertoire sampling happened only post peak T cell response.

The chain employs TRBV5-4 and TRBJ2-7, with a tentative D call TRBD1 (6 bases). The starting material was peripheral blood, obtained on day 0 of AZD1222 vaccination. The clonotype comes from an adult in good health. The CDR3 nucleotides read TGTGCCAGCAGCCCGCGGACAGTTTCCCCGGGGGAGCAGTACTTC. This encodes CASSPRTVSPGEQYF.